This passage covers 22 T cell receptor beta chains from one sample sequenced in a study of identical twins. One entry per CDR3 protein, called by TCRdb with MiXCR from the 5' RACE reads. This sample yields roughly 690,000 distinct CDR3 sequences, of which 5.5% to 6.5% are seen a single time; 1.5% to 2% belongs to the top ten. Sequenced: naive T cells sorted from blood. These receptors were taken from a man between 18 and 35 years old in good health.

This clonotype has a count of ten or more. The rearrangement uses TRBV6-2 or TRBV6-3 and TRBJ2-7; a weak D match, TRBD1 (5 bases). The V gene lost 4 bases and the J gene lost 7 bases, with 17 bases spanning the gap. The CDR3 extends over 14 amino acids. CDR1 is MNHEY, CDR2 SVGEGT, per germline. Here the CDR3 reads CASSLHRQTMEQYF. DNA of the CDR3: TGTGCCAGCAGTTTACACAGACAGACGATGGAGCAGTACTTC.

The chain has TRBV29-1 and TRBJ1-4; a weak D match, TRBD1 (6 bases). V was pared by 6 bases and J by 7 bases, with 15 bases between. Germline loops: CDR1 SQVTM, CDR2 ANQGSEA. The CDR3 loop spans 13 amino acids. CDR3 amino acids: CSVGQTNPEKLFF. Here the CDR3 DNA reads TGCAGCGTCGGACAGACGAATCCTGAAAAACTGTTTTTT.

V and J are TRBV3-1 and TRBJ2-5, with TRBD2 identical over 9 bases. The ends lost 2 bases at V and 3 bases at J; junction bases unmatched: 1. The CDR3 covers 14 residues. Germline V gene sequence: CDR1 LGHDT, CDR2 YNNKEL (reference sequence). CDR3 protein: CASSQLAGKETQYF. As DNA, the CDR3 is TGTGCCAGCAGCCAACTAGCGGGAAAAGAGACCCAGTACTTC.

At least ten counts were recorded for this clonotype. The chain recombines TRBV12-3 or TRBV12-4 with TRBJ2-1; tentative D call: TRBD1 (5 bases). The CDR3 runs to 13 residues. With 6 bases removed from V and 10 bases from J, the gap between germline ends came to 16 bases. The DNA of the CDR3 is TGTGCCAGCAGGAGTTTGGGCAGGGAAGAGCAGTTCTTC. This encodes CASRSLGREEQFF.

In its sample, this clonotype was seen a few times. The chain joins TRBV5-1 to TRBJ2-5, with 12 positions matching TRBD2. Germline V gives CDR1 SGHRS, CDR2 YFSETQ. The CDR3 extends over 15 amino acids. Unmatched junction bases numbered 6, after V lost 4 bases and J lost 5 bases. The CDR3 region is CASSRGLAGLETQYF. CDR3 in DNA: TGCGCCAGCAGCCGGGGACTAGCGGGTTTGGAGACCCAGTACTTC.

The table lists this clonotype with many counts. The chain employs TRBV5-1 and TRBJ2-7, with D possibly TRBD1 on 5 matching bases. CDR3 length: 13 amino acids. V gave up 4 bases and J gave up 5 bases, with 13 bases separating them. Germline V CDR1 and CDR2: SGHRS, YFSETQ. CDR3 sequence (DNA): TGCGCCAGCAGCCTCGCCCCAGGGAACGAGCAGTACGTC. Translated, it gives CASSLAPGNEQYV.

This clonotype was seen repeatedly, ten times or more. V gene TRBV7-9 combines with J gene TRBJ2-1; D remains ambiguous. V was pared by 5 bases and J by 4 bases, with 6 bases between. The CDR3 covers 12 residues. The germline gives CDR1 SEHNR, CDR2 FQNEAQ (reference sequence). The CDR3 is CASSTQYNEQFF. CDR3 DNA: TGTGCCAGCAGCACCCAATACAATGAGCAGTTCTTC.

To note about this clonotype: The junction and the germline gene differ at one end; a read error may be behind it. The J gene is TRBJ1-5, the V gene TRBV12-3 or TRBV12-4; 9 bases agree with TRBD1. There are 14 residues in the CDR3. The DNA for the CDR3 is TGTGCCAGCAGGAGCACAGGGGGCAATCAGCCCCAGAATTTT. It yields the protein CASRSTGGNQPQNF.

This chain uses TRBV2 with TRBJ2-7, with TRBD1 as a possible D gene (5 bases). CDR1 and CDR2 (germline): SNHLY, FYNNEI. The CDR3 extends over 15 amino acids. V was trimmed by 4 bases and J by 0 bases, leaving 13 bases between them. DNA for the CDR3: TGTGCCAGCAGTGTAAACCAGGGTAGCTCCTACGAGCAGTACTTC. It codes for CASSVNQGSSYEQYF.

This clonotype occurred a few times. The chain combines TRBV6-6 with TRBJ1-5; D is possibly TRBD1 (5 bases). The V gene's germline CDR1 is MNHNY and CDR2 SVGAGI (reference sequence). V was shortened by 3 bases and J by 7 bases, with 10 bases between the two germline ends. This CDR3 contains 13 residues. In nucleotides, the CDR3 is TGTGCCAGCAGTTATTGGGGGAACCAGCCCCAGCATTTT. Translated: CASSYWGNQPQHF.

CDR3 loop: CASSRSRPDTGELFF. The CDR3 nucleotides read TGTGCCAGCAGCCGATCGCGACCGGACACCGGGGAGCTGTTTTTT. V usage is TRBV11-2 and J usage is TRBJ2-2; D call uncertain. This CDR3 region has 15 residues. Germline V gives CDR1 SGHAT, CDR2 FQNNGV. V gave up 5 bases and J gave up 3 bases, with 13 bases separating them.

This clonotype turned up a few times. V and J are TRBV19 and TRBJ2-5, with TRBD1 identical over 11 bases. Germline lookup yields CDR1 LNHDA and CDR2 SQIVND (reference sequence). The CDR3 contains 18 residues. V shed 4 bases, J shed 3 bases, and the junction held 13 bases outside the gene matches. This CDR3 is CASSTGQGAFIVKETQYF. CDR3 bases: TGTGCCAGTAGTACCGGACAGGGGGCTTTTATTGTGAAAGAGACCCAGTACTTC.

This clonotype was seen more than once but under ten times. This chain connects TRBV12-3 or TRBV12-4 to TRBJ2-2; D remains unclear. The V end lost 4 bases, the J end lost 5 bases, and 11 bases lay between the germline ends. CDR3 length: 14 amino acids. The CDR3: CASSYQWGTGELFF. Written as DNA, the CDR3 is TGTGCCAGCAGTTACCAGTGGGGAACCGGGGAGCTGTTTTTT.

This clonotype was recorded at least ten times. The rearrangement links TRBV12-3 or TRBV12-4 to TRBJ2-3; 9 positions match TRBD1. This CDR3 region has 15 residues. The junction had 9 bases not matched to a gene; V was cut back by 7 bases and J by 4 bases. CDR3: CASILGDRVPDTQYF. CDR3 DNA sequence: TGTGCCAGCATCCTCGGGGACAGGGTACCAGATACGCAGTATTTT.

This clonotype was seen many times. The chain's CDR3 is CSAQGSGELFF. In nucleotides, the CDR3 is TGCAGCGCACAGGGTTCCGGGGAGCTGTTTTTT. V usage is TRBV29-1 and J usage is TRBJ2-2; possible D gene TRBD1, 6 bases. The ends were cut back, 7 bases at V and 6 bases at J, with 9 bases in the middle. Germline CDR1 is SQVTM and CDR2 is ANQGSEA. The CDR3 covers 11 residues.

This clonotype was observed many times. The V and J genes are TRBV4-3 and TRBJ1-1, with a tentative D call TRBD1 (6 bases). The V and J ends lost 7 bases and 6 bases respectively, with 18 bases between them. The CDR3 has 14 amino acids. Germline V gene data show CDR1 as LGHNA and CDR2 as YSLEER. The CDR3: CASTLSGGGSEAFF. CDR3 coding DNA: TGCGCCAGCACCCTAAGCGGTGGGGGCTCTGAAGCTTTCTTT.

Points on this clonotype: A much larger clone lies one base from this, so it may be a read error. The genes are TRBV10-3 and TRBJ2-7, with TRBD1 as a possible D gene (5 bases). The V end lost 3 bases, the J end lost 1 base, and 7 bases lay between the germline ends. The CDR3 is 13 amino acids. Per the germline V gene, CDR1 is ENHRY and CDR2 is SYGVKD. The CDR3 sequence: CAISERGSYEQYF. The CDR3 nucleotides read TGTGCCATCAGTGAAAGGGGTTCCTACGAGCAGTACTTC.

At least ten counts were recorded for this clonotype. The CDR3 is CASRISGYTGELFF. The CDR3 region has the DNA TGTGCCAGCAGGATATCGGGGTACACCGGGGAGCTGTTTTTT. The J gene is TRBJ2-2, the V gene TRBV6-1, with D maybe TRBD2 (5 bases). The ends were cut back, 6 bases at V and 3 bases at J, with 11 bases in the middle. The CDR3 contains 14 residues. Germline lookup yields CDR1 MNHNS and CDR2 SASEGT.

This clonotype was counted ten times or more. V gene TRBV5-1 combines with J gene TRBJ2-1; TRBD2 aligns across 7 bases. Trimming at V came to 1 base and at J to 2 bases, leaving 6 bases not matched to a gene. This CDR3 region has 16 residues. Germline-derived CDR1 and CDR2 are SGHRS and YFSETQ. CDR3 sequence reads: CASSLTSATTYNEQFF. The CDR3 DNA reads TGCGCCAGCAGCTTGACTAGCGCAACCACCTACAATGAGCAGTTCTTC.

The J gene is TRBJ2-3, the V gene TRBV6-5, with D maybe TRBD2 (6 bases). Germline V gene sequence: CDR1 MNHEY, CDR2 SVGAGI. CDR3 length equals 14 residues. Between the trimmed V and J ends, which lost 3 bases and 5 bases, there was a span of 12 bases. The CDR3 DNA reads TGTGCCAGCAGTTATGGGGGGAGGCTAGATACGCAGTATTTT. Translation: CASSYGGRLDTQYF.

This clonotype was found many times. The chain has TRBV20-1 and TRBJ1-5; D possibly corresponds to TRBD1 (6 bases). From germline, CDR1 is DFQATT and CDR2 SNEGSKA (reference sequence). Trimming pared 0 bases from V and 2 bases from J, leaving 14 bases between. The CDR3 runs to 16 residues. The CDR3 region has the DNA TGCAGTGCTAGAGATCTGGTGAGACAGGGCAATCAGCCCCAGCATTTT. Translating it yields CSARDLVRQGNQPQHF.

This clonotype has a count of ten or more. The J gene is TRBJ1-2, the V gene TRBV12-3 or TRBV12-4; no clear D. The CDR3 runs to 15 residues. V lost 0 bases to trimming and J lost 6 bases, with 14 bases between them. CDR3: CASSLAAGQVHGYTF. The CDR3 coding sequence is TGTGCCAGCAGTTTAGCTGCAGGCCAGGTCCATGGCTACACCTTC.